This TCR beta chain was captured in a study of blood T cell repertoires in COVID-19. With 0 bases clipped from V and 2 bases from J, the junction kept 9 bases outside the gene matches. Germline V gene data show CDR1 as GTSNPN and CDR2 as SVGIG (reference sequence). The CDR3 loop spans 18 amino acids. Data came from immunoSEQ multiplex PCR; TCRdb stores just in-frame clones and leaves some out. The table shows roughly 310,000 clones, with roughly 88% occurring only once. Sequenced input: peripheral blood. V and J are TRBV30 and TRBJ2-5; 13 bases line up with TRBD2. This TCR was recovered from a woman younger than 45 with COVID-19, enrolled during active disease. The CDR3 nucleotides are TGTGCCTGGAGTGTCGGGGCGGGACTAGCGGGGTTACAAGAGACCCAGTACTTC. It translates to CAWSVGAGLAGLQETQYF.